This paragraph covers one TCR beta chain sequence. These data come from a study of cytomegalovirus exposure and HLA in healthy donors. V lost 4 bases and J lost 2, with 11 bases in between. The germline CDR1 and CDR2 sequences are GTSNPN and SVGIG (reference sequence). CDR3 length: 13 amino acids. Primers: 60 Vbeta forward and 13 Jbeta reverse. Libraries were prepared by immunoSEQ multiplex PCR; TCRdb keeps only in-frame clonotypes and omits some of them. Of 110,000 to 150,000 clones in the sample, around 83% were seen once. V gene TRBV30 combines with J gene TRBJ1-1; D gene unclear. The origin of this receptor is a man aged 35-49 years in good health and CMV-seropositive. Sample: PBMCs. The CDR3 spells CAWTRQANTEAFF. The CDR3 region has the DNA TGTGCCTGGACCCGGCAGGCCAACACTGAAGCTTTCTTT.